This T cell receptor (beta chain) was sequenced during a study of cytomegalovirus exposure and HLA in healthy donors (TCRdb year 2017). At the level of the whole study: In an earlier analysis of several hundred of the donors, about 270 Gb of sequence data and 90 million to 130 million unique TCR beta sequences from about 179 million T cells were reported. An early release covering roughly 640 HLA-typed donors comprised 300 to 350 gigabases of sequencing data and 85 million or so unique TCR sequences. Of the approximately 400 genotyped donors, over 70% fell in the genetic ancestry cluster associated with self-reported Caucasian donors. The study aimed to test whether cataloging public T cell receptors could reveal signatures of past pathogen exposure. The study profiled the T cell repertoires of some 610 subjects by immunosequencing and related them to cytomegalovirus serostatus. Besides the first cohort of under 700 subjects, a separate validation cohort made up of 120 different subjects was used. High-throughput TCR immunosequencing, statistical association of individual TCRs with disease status, and machine learning were combined to predict cytomegalovirus infection status. In a later analysis, previously published TCR beta repertoires from some 640 donors were re-analyzed and high-resolution HLA genotyping was added so that TCR occurrence patterns could be studied. Rather than drawing on any new phenotypic data, the later analysis identified candidate immune exposures from TCR beta sequences and the way those sequences occurred across donors. To decide whether each TCR beta V gene segment behaved as functional or pseudogenic, an earlier analysis of several hundred of the donors relied on high-throughput TCR beta sequencing. Alongside the repertoire data, information on donor age, sex, ethnicity and CMV serostatus was compiled. A later genetic analysis took genome-wide SNP genotypes for 398 of the 666 donors and used that subset as a discovery cohort. Every discovery cohort repertoire had been produced on one sequencing platform. HLA typing covered class I and class II loci at four-digit resolution. Typing coverage varied by locus: about 629-640 donors for A, B, C, DRB1 and DQB1; more than 500 for DQA1; approximately 610 for DPA1; 450 to 480 for DPB1. A handful of DR-DQ haplotypes were handled as single units for association and clustering because linkage in the cohort was strong. On average, 235,054 unique TCR beta nucleotide sequences were sequenced per donor among 398 genotyped donors of the cohort, with about 19% of those sequences being non-productive.

The CDR3 starts with the cysteine, ends with the phenylalanine, and has 15 residues. Kept here is only the CDR3 DNA, which spans 45 bases and is read in frame from base 1. The germline V gene (reference sequence) yields SGHKS for CDR1 and YYEKEE for CDR2. Clipping removes 3 bases from V and 3 bases from J, with 4 as the unmatched junction base count. The receptor library was made with the immunoSEQ multiplex PCR assay. A mixture of 60 forward primers for TCR Vbeta segments and 13 reverse primers for TCR Jbeta segments was used in the multiplex PCR. The CDR3 region of rearranged TCR beta genes was amplified from genomic DNA by a multiplex PCR assay. The amplified TCR beta libraries were sequenced on the Illumina HiSeq System as 87-base-pair reads. From the authors' description of their analysis: A later analysis tallied some 79 million unique TCR beta chains across the 650 to 750 repertoires, and some 10 million of those chains were shared by two or more donors. Raw reads were error-corrected and collapsed into unique sequences by a nearest-neighbor algorithm in which closely related sequences were merged to remove PCR and sequencing errors. To assign V, D and J gene segments, CDR3 sequences were aligned to IMGT reference sequences. For a sequence to be retained, a match of at least six nucleotides to both a V gene segment and a J gene segment was required. A rearrangement was called productive if the CDR3 had no stop codons and remained in frame with V and J, and every other rearrangement was called non-productive. Following IMGT convention, CDR3 was defined as the stretch from the second conserved V-encoded cysteine to the conserved J-encoded phenylalanine. The earlier analysis of roughly 590 of the donors excluded sequences that lacked an unambiguous match to a single V gene segment. In an earlier analysis of approximately 500 of the donors, a V segment was called functional when productive rearrangements were above 56.7%, and segregating when the standard deviation between donors exceeded 5%. A statistical classification framework was developed to diagnose cytomegalovirus status using the catalog of TCR beta chain sequences. In a later analysis, V and J genes were assigned by comparing TCR nucleotide sequences against IMGT/GENE-DB human TR gene sequences. A later analysis assigned CDR3 sequences and most-parsimonious VDJ recombination scenarios with the TCRdist pipeline. In a later analysis, every TCR beta chain was defined by the combination of its CDR3 amino acid sequence and its V-gene family, and reads without a unique V-gene family were dropped. To address suspected cross-contamination and a sequencing artifact, a later analysis removed 450 to 700 highly shared, low-generation-probability nucleotide sequences. A later analysis calculated a clonal expansion index for each public chain from normalized within-repertoire ranks of inferred template counts. In a later analysis, generation probabilities were computed using a VDJ recombination model fitted to out-of-frame rearrangements, and the results were checked against IGoR. Hypergeometric tests were used in a later analysis to score TCR-TCR, TCR-HLA and TCR-CMV co-occurrence, with a repertoire-size bias correction applied to the TCR pairs. To estimate false discovery rates, a later analysis permuted the HLA or CMV assignments 20 times. In a later analysis, co-occurring TCRs were grouped using DBSCAN, and TCRdist sequence similarity was added for clustering within HLA-allele-positive subsets. Repertoires with fewer than 30,000 or more than 120,000 public chains, plus five repertoires with anomalous nucleotide sharing, were excluded from co-occurrence clustering. Here the immuneACCESS table is served through TCRdb, limited to in-frame sequences with V and J called. Missing clones are a known gap in these copies; in checked studies unresolved V genes cover under half, and the rest lacks a known reason. V, J and clone size are those of that table, while D and trimming were read from the DNA. The sample table shows some 91,000 clones, and approximately 80% are seen once. The top ten clonotypes cover 0.76% of the sample.

In total, 666 healthy bone marrow donors made up the cohort. All cohort members were sampled while nominally healthy, although unrecorded immune exposures were likely present. The donor was CMV seronegative and was included in the group of under 450 seronegative cohort members. A peripheral blood sample was collected from each donor, and TCR beta sequencing was performed on peripheral blood mononuclear cells. The Qiagen DNeasy Blood Extraction Kit was used to extract genomic DNA from the blood cell samples. Results and caveats for the whole study, not just this receptor: In a later genetic analysis, a missense DCLRE1C variant was associated with V-gene and J-gene trimming of TCR beta chains, and the association was replicated in an independent cohort. In the study, approximately 150 TCR beta chains were listed as associated with cytomegalovirus. Most TCR sequences were observed very rarely across donors, whereas some public TCRs were present in many individuals. The authors suggested that the approach could potentially be generalized to other disease states and immunological phenotypes. Because HLA typing was missing for some donors at each locus, association tests included only the typed subset. In a later analysis, most CMV-associated TCR beta chains were found to appear HLA-restricted, with HLA associations seemingly driven largely by CMV exposure. A later analysis found that TCR association rates varied across HLA loci, with DRB1 alleles showing the most associated TCRs and HLA-C alleles the fewest. Several of the top co-occurrence clusters appeared to be linked to parvovirus B19, influenza, CMV and Epstein-Barr virus, according to a later analysis. Because counts were too low, roughly 17 rarely observed V segments, including chromosome 9 orphons, were left out of the earlier analysis of approximately 500 of the donors. This cohort had only TCR beta chains sequenced, and the lack of alpha or paired-chain data limited which features could be detected. At a false discovery rate of 0.05, a later analysis linked 15,000 to 20,000 TCR beta sequences to specific HLA alleles. In a later analysis, HLA-associated TCR beta chains showed more clonal expansion and lower generation probabilities than non-associated chains that were equally common. Some IMGT-functional V segments, including TRBV6-2 and TRBV6-3, could not be told apart with the 87-base-pair reads, so those segments were excluded. Correlated functional status among segregating V segments might be attributable to linkage disequilibrium, but an unknown experimental factor could not be ruled out. A further reported finding was that TCR beta sequences accurately predicted the HLA-A and HLA-B alleles for most subjects in the first cohort. Broadly in line with IMGT annotations, most TCR beta V segments showed up in productive rearrangements about 90% or about 30% of the time in an earlier analysis of several hundred of the donors. A cluster of highly shared sequence variants was judged likely to be a technical artifact of the sequencing pipeline. Cytomegalovirus status was reported to be diagnosed by the classifier with high specificity and sensitivity in both the original and validation cohorts. In vitro tests confirmed that a few of the cytomegalovirus-associated TCR beta chains recognize cytomegalovirus antigens. Presence/absence analyses assumed roughly uniform sequencing depth across donors, an assumption that may not hold. According to a later genetic analysis, donors in an Asian-associated ancestry cluster had fewer N-insertions in productive TCRs than the approximately 630-donor mean. CMV serostatus was the only immune exposure information available for the cohort. When HLA alleles, especially DR and DQ, strongly co-occurred, attributing TCR associations to individual alleles was difficult.

This clone has only a few counts. The antigen it binds to is not known. Per-base qualities were not stored, and no clone one base away is much larger. Sample: PBMCs. The clonotype was recovered from a woman aged 60 to 75 in good health and CMV-seronegative. The chain uses TRBV5-5 and TRBJ2-7; TRBD2 aligns with 12 central bases. The base sequence is TGTGCCAGCAGCTCGTGGACTAGCGGGGACTACGAGCAGTACTTC. The translation is CASSSWTSGDYEQYF.